Listed below are T cell receptor beta chains from one sample, sequenced in a study of blood T cells in healthy people across ages. One entry per CDR3 protein, called by TCRdb with MiXCR from the 5' RACE reads. The table shows some 1.5 million distinct CDR3 sequences, with approximately 42% occurring only once. The sample was blood. The receptor source for this set is a woman aged 18-29 years in good health. CDR3s leave out the opening cysteine and the closing phenylalanine or tryptophan.

j_gene	v_gene	len	CDR3aa
TRBJ2-4	TRBV28	14	ASSSNRGAAKNIQY
TRBJ2-2	TRBV11-2	16	ASSLEYWVSRLTGELF
TRBJ2-1	TRBV4-3	13	ASSQVKGGEREQF
TRBJ2-3	TRBV29-1	11	SVGVTSTDTQY
TRBJ2-3	TRBV13	16	ASSPRNLAGHRGDTQY
.	TRBV4-3	16	ASSQEATGGSIPSEQY
TRBJ2-1	TRBV2	11	ASKGALYNEQF
TRBJ2-1	TRBV27	12	ASSFSDRHNEQF
TRBJ2-5	TRBV5-6	12	ASSLTGYYNEQY
TRBJ2-5	TRBV5-1	12	ASSEDRGLETQY
TRBJ1-6	TRBV20-1	13	SARTPTLRDSPLH
TRBJ1-2	TRBV4-1	14	ASSQARTGPTFRYT
TRBJ2-5	TRBV3-1	11	ASSQAEKGEQY